The 20 T cell receptor beta chains in this list originate from one sample, sequenced in a study of cytomegalovirus exposure and HLA in healthy donors. The PCR employed 60 Vbeta primers together with 13 Jbeta primers. Generated by immunoSEQ multiplex PCR, the TCRdb table keeps only in-frame clones and is missing some. The sample has 95,000 to 150,000 clones. The source material was PBMCs. Receptors originate from a man aged 18 to 30 in good health and CMV-seronegative.

This chain joins TRBV6-5 and TRBJ1-4; 9 bases are a match to TRBD1. Trimming cost V 0 bases and J 8 bases; bases outside gene matches: 4. This CDR3 comprises 15 residues. The germline gives CDR1 MNHEY, CDR2 SVGAGI. The CDR3 is CASSYSDRGDEKLFF. The CDR3, as DNA: TGTGCCAGCAGTTACTCTGACAGGGGGGACGAAAAACTGTTTTTT.

The chain uses TRBV7-9 and TRBJ2-2; 11 nucleotides align to TRBD2. The V gene end was trimmed by 5 bases and the J gene end by 4 bases; junction bases not matched to a gene: 3. There are 15 residues in the CDR3. Germline loops: CDR1 SEHNR, CDR2 FQNEAQ (reference sequence). The CDR3 here is CASSGGLAGTGELFF. CDR3 DNA: TGTGCCAGCAGCGGCGGACTAGCGGGCACCGGGGAGCTGTTTTTT. Supplemented by reference TRBV7-9 and TRBJ2-2, the full variable domain reads DTGVSQNPRHKITKRGQNVTFRCDPISEHNRLYWYRQTLGQGPEFLTYFQNEAQLEKSRLLSDRFSAERPKGSFSTLEIQRTEQGDSAMYLCASSGGLAGTGELFFGEGSRLTVL.

The V call is TRBV7-9, the J call TRBJ1-2; 9 bases map to TRBD1. Germline loops: CDR1 SEHNR, CDR2 FQNEAQ (reference sequence). The V and J ends lost 3 bases and 5 bases, in that order; junction bases with no gene match: 7. The CDR3 is 15 residues long. CDR3 residues: CASSLDRGGWYGYTF. The CDR3 DNA reads TGTGCCAGCAGCTTGGACAGGGGTGGTTGGTATGGCTACACCTTC.

The rearrangement uses TRBV5-4 and TRBJ2-3; 7 nucleotides line up with TRBD1. The V segment lost 2 bases and the J segment 3 bases; nucleotides outside the gene matches: 6. This CDR3 has 15 residues. Germline CDR1 is SGHNT and CDR2 is YYREEE (reference sequence). CDR3 coding DNA: TGTGCCAGCAGCTTAGGCCAGGGGGTTACAGATACGCAGTATTTT. Residues: CASSLGQGVTDTQYF.

The chain joins TRBV30 to TRBJ1-3, with TRBD1 identical over 8 bases. The CDR3 runs 15 residues. Losses at the gene ends were 2 bases for V and 1 base for J; bases not matched to a gene: 4. Germline lookup yields CDR1 GTSNPN and CDR2 SVGIG (reference sequence). The CDR3 DNA follows: TGTGCCTGGAGTCCGACAGGGGCATCTGGAAACACCATATATTTT. This codes for CAWSPTGASGNTIYF.

For the CDR3, the DNA is TGTGCCAGTAGTATAGATCGGGTCACAGATACGCAGTATTTT. This sequence encodes CASSIDRVTDTQYF. The J gene is TRBJ2-3, the V gene TRBV19; D unclear. Germline V CDR1 and CDR2: LNHDA, SQIVND (reference sequence). There are 14 residues in the CDR3. V was cut by 0 bases and J by 2 bases, with 6 bases left in between.

V and J are TRBV5-6 and TRBJ2-3; D is possibly TRBD2 (6 bases). The V gene's germline CDR1 is SGHDT and CDR2 YYEEEE. The ends were cut back, 1 base at V and 0 bases at J, with 12 bases in the middle. The CDR3 contains 16 residues. This CDR3 is CASSLIYGTSTDTQYF. The CDR3 nucleotides are TGTGCCAGCAGCTTGATCTACGGGACTAGCACAGATACGCAGTATTTT.

V usage is TRBV7-9 and J usage is TRBJ1-5; D unresolved. The CDR3 has 14 residues. The germline CDR1 and CDR2 sequences are SEHNR and FQNEAQ (reference sequence). The V end was cut by 5 bases, the J end by 0 bases, with 8 bases between. DNA of the CDR3: TGTGCCAGCAGCCCTACCTTTAGCAATCAGCCCCAGCATTTT. Amino acids: CASSPTFSNQPQHF. Full variable domain (rest looked up from reference TRBV7-9 and TRBJ1-5): DTGVSQNPRHKITKRGQNVTFRCDPISEHNRLYWYRQTLGQGPEFLTYFQNEAQLEKSRLLSDRFSAERPKGSFSTLEIQRTEQGDSAMYLCASSPTFSNQPQHFGDGTRLSIL.

The chain carries TRBV19 and TRBJ1-4; weak D call: TRBD1 (6 bases). The CDR3 is made up of 14 amino acids. Germline CDR1 reads LNHDA; CDR2 reads SQIVND (reference sequence). Trimming took 2 bases from V and 4 from J, leaving 8 bases between them. The CDR3 DNA reads TGTGCCAGTAGTATAACAGGGCTTAATGAAAAACTGTTTTTT. Protein: CASSITGLNEKLFF.

This chain links TRBV9 with TRBJ2-7, with a weak D call TRBD1 (5 bases). Germline-derived CDR1 and CDR2 are SGDLS and YYNGEE. This CDR3 region has 14 residues. V shed 4 bases and J shed 5 bases, with 16 bases lying between them. DNA of the CDR3: TGTGCCAGCAGCACAGGCCTCCGCGAGAACGAGCAGTACTTC. Amino acid sequence: CASSTGLRENEQYF.

The chain carries TRBV19 and TRBJ1-1; no clear D. Trimming removed 7 bases from V and 0 bases from J, with 15 bases in between. The CDR3 contains 15 residues. From germline, CDR1 is LNHDA and CDR2 SQIVND (reference sequence). Written as DNA, the CDR3 is TGTGCCAGTAAATGGCTTAATGAACTGAACACTGAAGCTTTCTTT. Its translation is CASKWLNELNTEAFF.

In the case of this clone: This CDR3 is also generated by other DNA sequences in the sample. The V and J genes are TRBV25-1 and TRBJ2-1, with 7 nucleotides matching TRBD1. The CDR3 loop spans 17 amino acids. V gave up 1 base and J gave up 7 bases; unmatched junction bases: 13. Germline CDR1 is MGHDK and CDR2 is SYGVNS. CDR3 protein: CASSESVWGQRRNEQFF. The CDR3 nucleotides read TGTGCCAGCAGTGAATCTGTCTGGGGACAGAGGCGGAATGAGCAGTTCTTC.

The CDR3 here is CASSPEISGANVLTF. In nucleotides, the CDR3 is TGCGCCAGCAGCCCGGAGATTTCTGGGGCCAACGTCCTGACTTTC. The V gene is TRBV5-1, the J gene TRBJ2-6; D ambiguous. Deletions cut 4 bases from V and 1 base from J, with 9 bases between. This CDR3 contains 15 residues. Germline V gives CDR1 SGHRS, CDR2 YFSETQ.

CDR3 loop: CATSEGHGLAGFRPYNEQFF. CDR3 sequence (DNA): TGTGCCACCAGCGAGGGTCATGGACTAGCGGGATTCCGCCCCTACAATGAGCAGTTCTTC. The rearrangement joins TRBV15 to TRBJ2-1, with 12 bases matching TRBD2. With V trimmed by 5 bases and J by 2 bases, 16 bases remained unmatched. CDR3 length equals 20 residues. CDR1 LNHNV and CDR2 YYDKDF come from the germline V gene (reference sequence).

V usage is TRBV10-1 and J usage is TRBJ1-1; D is possibly TRBD1 (5 bases). V lost 0 bases to trimming and J lost 3 bases, with 11 bases between them. The CDR3 has 15 amino acids. The germline V gene encodes CDR1 WNHNN and CDR2 SYGVQD (reference sequence). CDR3 loop: CASSESRGFDTEAFF. CDR3 nucleotides: TGCGCCAGCAGTGAGTCAAGGGGCTTTGACACTGAAGCTTTCTTT.

This chain connects TRBV11-2 to TRBJ2-4, with D tentatively TRBD2 (6 bases). The CDR3 covers 14 residues. V lost 4 bases and J lost 6, with 13 bases in between. The germline CDR1 and CDR2 sequences are SGHAT and FQNNGV. The CDR3 sequence: CASSSSWRGNIQYF. The CDR3 DNA reads TGTGCCAGCAGCTCATCCTGGCGGGGAAACATTCAGTACTTC.

This chain connects TRBV15 to TRBJ1-2; D possibly corresponds to TRBD1 (5 bases). The germline V gene has CDR1 LNHNV and CDR2 YYDKDF (reference sequence). This CDR3 has 14 residues. Trimming stripped 11 bases from V and 9 bases from J, with 25 bases between. The CDR3 sequence: CASAPGLIQKSYTF. For the CDR3, the DNA is TGTGCCTCCGCACCGGGACTTATTCAGAAGAGCTACACCTTC.

The rearrangement links TRBV7-2 to TRBJ2-1; 15 bases fit TRBD2. J lost 3 bases, V lost 1 base, and 4 bases had no gene match. CDR1 is SGHTA and CDR2 is FQGNSA in the germline V gene. The CDR3 covers 18 residues. CDR3 bases: TGTGCCAGCAGCTTAGAGGGGACTAGCGGGAGGTTCTACAATGAGCAGTTCTTC. Residues: CASSLEGTSGRFYNEQFF.

The chain uses TRBV7-2 and TRBJ1-3; 7 bases are a match to TRBD1. Germline values: CDR1 SGHTA, CDR2 FQGNSA. V lost 6 bases, J lost 7 bases, and 6 bases stayed unmatched. The CDR3 has 13 amino acids. DNA for the CDR3: TGTGCCAGCAGGCCCCGGGACAGCAACACCATATATTTT. Residues: CASRPRDSNTIYF.

The chain links TRBV9 to TRBJ1-5; TRBD1 aligns across 7 bases. The CDR3 spans 16 residues. Germline CDR1 and CDR2: SGDLS and YYNGEE. Trimming cost V 3 bases and J 1 base; bases outside gene matches: 7. Written as DNA, the CDR3 is TGTGCCAGCAGCGCGCAATACAGGGGAAGCAATCAGCCCCAGCATTTT. This sequence encodes CASSAQYRGSNQPQHF. Combining the CDR3 with reference TRBV9 and TRBJ1-5 gives the whole variable domain DSGVTQTPKHLITATGQRVTLRCSPRSGDLSVYWYQQSLDQGLQFLIQYYNGEERAKGNILERFSAQQFPDLHSELNLSSLELGDSALYFCASSAQYRGSNQPQHFGDGTRLSIL.